The TCR beta chain under discussion was sequenced for a study of a mutant IDH1 vaccine in newly diagnosed glioma. Study-wide background: Weeks 35 and 47 hosted visits V12 and V13, respectively.

Remarks on this clone: Its antigen is still unknown.

The CDR3 consists of 15 residues. From germline, CDR1 is SGHDN and CDR2 FVKESK. V lost 3 bases to trimming and J lost 2 bases, with 14 bases between them. TCRdb's copy holds only in-frame clones and misses some; the assay was immunoSEQ multiplex PCR. The sample has 30,000 to 35,000 clones, approximately 89% seen once; the top ten hold 2.2%. Regarding time point: week 47, end of study. It was 300 ug of mutant IDH1 20-mer peptide that made up each vaccine dose, given with topical imiquimod. V usage is TRBV14 and J usage is TRBJ2-7, with D unresolved. This material consisted of PBMCs, taken from a glioma patient whose treatment included an IDH1 peptide vaccine. This receptor was identified in a man aged 40-49 years with glioma. CDR3 residues: CASSQAIASAYEQYF. CDR3 nucleotides: TGTGCCAGCAGCCAGGCCATTGCGTCCGCCTACGAGCAGTACTTC. Looking up the rest from reference TRBV14 and TRBJ2-7 gives the full variable domain: EAGVTQFPSHSVIEKGQTVTLRCDPISGHDNLYWYRRVMGKEIKFLLHFVKESKQDESGMPNNRFLAERTGGTYSTLKVQPAELEDSGVYFCASSQAIASAYEQYFGPGTRLTVT.